This entry lists 27 T cell receptor beta chains sequenced from one sample in a study of neurological immune-mediated disorders. One entry per CDR3 protein results from TCRdb running MiXCR on the 5' RACE reads. The table shows about 55,000 distinct CDR3 sequences, with approximately 3.8% occurring only once. Sequenced input: PBMCs. These receptors were obtained from a man in his thirties or forties with multiple sclerosis.

This clonotype was seen repeatedly, ten times or more. The rearrangement uses TRBV5-1 and TRBJ2-3, with D perhaps TRBD1 (6 bases). The CDR3 loop spans 14 amino acids. V was shortened by 4 bases and J by 0 bases, with 9 bases between the two germline ends. Looked up from germline, CDR1 is SGHRS and CDR2 is YFSETQ. CDR3 amino acids: CASSLDRSTDTQYF. Written as DNA, the CDR3 is TGCGCCAGCAGCCTGGACAGAAGCACAGATACGCAGTATTTT.

This clonotype was seen at least ten times. This chain connects TRBV14 to TRBJ1-1; D is uncertain. The V end was cut by 5 bases, the J end by 5 bases, with 15 bases between. The germline V gene has CDR1 SGHDN and CDR2 FVKESK. The CDR3 consists of 14 residues. The CDR3 region has the DNA TGTGCCAGCAGCGGAGGCGGGATAGGGACTGAAGCTTTCTTT. Translating gives CASSGGGIGTEAFF.

This clonotype has ten or more counts. V and J are TRBV20-1 and TRBJ2-1, with 8 bases fitting TRBD2. CDR1 and CDR2 (germline): DFQATT, SNEGSKA (reference sequence). Germline trimming cut 1 base from V and 5 bases from J; bases unmatched to any gene: 16. The CDR3 runs 18 residues. The CDR3 region has the DNA TGCAGTGCTAGAGGGGAGGTCCGACTAGCGTTTGGACACAATGAGCAGTTCTTC. Encoded protein: CSARGEVRLAFGHNEQFF.

This clonotype was observed many times. This chain uses TRBV7-3 with TRBJ1-4; D gene unclear. Germline values: CDR1 SGHTA, CDR2 FQGTGA. Trimming left V 3 bases short and J 6 bases short, with 8 bases between. The CDR3 length is 13 residues. The CDR3 DNA reads TGTGCCAGCAGCTTTACGAAAGATGAAAAACTGTTTTTT. Protein product: CASSFTKDEKLFF. The full variable domain, completed using reference TRBV7-3 and TRBJ1-4, is GAGVSQTPSNKVTEKGKYVELRCDPISGHTALYWYRQSLGQGPEFLIYFQGTGAADDSGLPNDRFFAVRPEGSVSTLKIQRTERGDSAVYLCASSFTKDEKLFFGSGTQLSVL.

This clonotype came up many times. The gene calls are TRBV9 and TRBJ2-3; D ambiguous. There are 13 residues in the CDR3. CDR1 SGDLS and CDR2 YYNGEE come from the germline V gene. V lost 0 bases, J lost 2 bases, and 4 bases lay in between. The CDR3 DNA reads TGTGCCAGCAGCGTAGGGCCCACAGATACGCAGTATTTT. Translation: CASSVGPTDTQYF.

This clonotype was observed at least ten times. The chain uses TRBV10-1 and TRBJ2-7; 12 bases line up with TRBD2. The length of the CDR3 is 15 residues. The trim removed 3 bases at V and 3 bases at J, leaving 3 bases unmatched. Looked up from germline, CDR1 is WNHNN and CDR2 is SYGVQD (reference sequence). The CDR3 loop reads CASSDGLAGIYEQYF. CDR3 in DNA: TGCGCCAGCAGTGACGGACTAGCGGGAATCTACGAGCAGTACTTC.

This clonotype was detected many times. The rearrangement links TRBV5-1 to TRBJ2-6; D call uncertain. Germline V gene sequence: CDR1 SGHRS, CDR2 YFSETQ. This CDR3 is 19 amino acids long. Trimming removed 0 bases at V and 0 bases at J, with 16 bases between. CDR3 nucleotides: TGCGCCAGCAGCTTGGACAGTCCACCTTGGAGCTCTGGGGCCAACGTCCTGACTTTC. Translating gives CASSLDSPPWSSGANVLTF. Combining the CDR3 with reference TRBV5-1 and TRBJ2-6 gives the whole variable domain KAGVTQTPRYLIKTRGQQVTLSCSPISGHRSVSWYQQTPGQGLQFLFEYFSETQRNKGNFPGRFSGRQFSNSRSEMNVSTLELGDSALYLCASSLDSPPWSSGANVLTFGAGSRLTVL.

This clonotype showed up many times. The chain employs TRBV7-9 and TRBJ2-3; 11 positions agree with TRBD2. The V segment lost 3 bases and the J segment 5 bases; nucleotides outside the gene matches: 7. Germline CDR1 and CDR2: SEHNR and FQNEAQ (reference sequence). This CDR3 is 16 amino acids long. The CDR3 here is CASSFGTSGLKDTQYF. The CDR3 coding sequence is TGTGCCAGCAGCTTCGGGACTAGCGGCCTCAAAGATACGCAGTATTTT.

This clonotype has a count of ten or more. The genes are TRBV20-1 and TRBJ2-4, with 7 nucleotides matching TRBD1. CDR3 size: 14 residues. Trimming removed 2 bases from V and 7 bases from J; junction bases left unmatched: 8. CDR1 is DFQATT, CDR2 SNEGSKA, per germline (reference sequence). The CDR3 region is CSARLQGLSNIQYF. CDR3 sequence (DNA): TGCAGTGCTAGATTACAGGGGCTATCCAACATTCAGTACTTC.

This clonotype was seen repeatedly, ten times or more. The rearrangement links TRBV7-8 to TRBJ2-3; 10 bases are shared with TRBD1. The germline V gene encodes CDR1 SGHVS and CDR2 FQNEAQ. The J segment lost 4 bases and the V segment lost 0 bases, leaving 4 bases of the junction unmatched. This CDR3 has 16 residues. CDR3 residues: CASSLAGGQGADTQYF. As DNA, the CDR3 is TGTGCCAGCAGCTTAGCGGGTGGACAGGGGGCAGATACGCAGTATTTT.

At least ten counts were recorded for this clonotype. CDR3: CSAFSGGGLTGSYNEQFF. CDR3 bases: TGCAGTGCTTTTAGCGGTGGGGGCCTCACGGGCTCCTACAATGAGCAGTTCTTC. The V call is TRBV20-1, the J call TRBJ2-1; tentatively, D is TRBD1 or TRBD2 (6 bases each). Trimming pared 5 bases from V and 0 bases from J, leaving 23 bases between. Germline V gives CDR1 DFQATT, CDR2 SNEGSKA (reference sequence). The CDR3 runs to 18 residues.

At least ten counts were recorded for this clonotype. This chain joins TRBV5-5 and TRBJ1-5; TRBD1 is a possible D gene (5 bases). Germline loops: CDR1 SGHKS, CDR2 YYEKEE (reference sequence). This CDR3 contains 15 residues. The ends were cut back, 2 bases at V and 2 bases at J, with 11 bases in the middle. This CDR3 is CASSLRGGGNQPQHF. In DNA, the CDR3 is TGTGCCAGCAGCTTAAGGGGAGGGGGCAATCAGCCCCAGCATTTT. Combining the CDR3 with reference TRBV5-5 and TRBJ1-5 gives the whole variable domain DAGVTQSPTHLIKTRGQQVTLRCSPISGHKSVSWYQQVLGQGPQFIFQYYEKEERGRGNFPDRFSARQFPNYSSELNVNALLLGDSALYLCASSLRGGGNQPQHFGDGTRLSIL.

This clonotype was seen at least ten times. In DNA form, the CDR3 reads TGCAGTGCTAGAGATTTAGGACAGTCGGCCTATGGCTACACCTTC. Translated, it gives CSARDLGQSAYGYTF. The genes are TRBV20-1 and TRBJ1-2; maybe TRBD1 (6 bases). Per the germline V gene, CDR1 is DFQATT and CDR2 is SNEGSKA (reference sequence). The CDR3 sequence is 15 residues long. The germline V and J ends were trimmed by 0 bases and 4 bases, with 15 bases remaining between them.

Many counts were recorded for this clonotype. The V call is TRBV6-5, the J call TRBJ1-2; maybe TRBD1 (5 bases). Between the trimmed V and J ends, which lost 0 bases and 6 bases, there was a span of 11 bases. The CDR3 is 14 amino acids. Germline loops: CDR1 MNHEY, CDR2 SVGAGI. CDR3 in amino acids: CASSYSAGRDGYTF. The CDR3 DNA is TGTGCCAGCAGTTACTCGGCAGGGAGAGATGGCTACACCTTC.

This clonotype was recorded at least ten times. The CDR3 spells CASSAPRGNTEAFF. The CDR3 DNA follows: TGTGCCAGCAGTGCCCCCCGAGGGAACACTGAAGCTTTCTTT. The chain combines TRBV12-3 or TRBV12-4 with TRBJ1-1; no reliable D call. The CDR3 is 14 amino acids. V lost 5 bases, J lost 1 base, and 11 bases lay in between.

This clonotype was detected ten times or more. The junction departs from germline at one end; a sequencing error may be responsible. The chain uses TRBV19 and TRBJ1-2; maybe TRBD1 (5 bases). This CDR3 spans 14 amino acids. Germline-derived CDR1 and CDR2 are LNHDA and SQIVND (reference sequence). As DNA, the CDR3 is TGTGCCAGTACCCAGTTCGGGGGAAACTATGGCTACGCCTTC. Translation gives CASTQFGGNYGYAF.

V gene TRBV7-3 combines with J gene TRBJ2-3; TRBD2 might be the D (5 bases). The germline V gene encodes CDR1 SGHTA and CDR2 FQGTGA. V dropped 0 bases and J dropped 0 bases, with 13 bases sitting between them. This CDR3 is built from 17 residues. The CDR3 DNA reads TGTGCCAGCAGCTTAACAGGCGCGGGCTCTAGCACAGATACGCAGTATTTT. It encodes CASSLTGAGSSTDTQYF.

Many counts were recorded for this clonotype. This sequence joins TRBV25-1 and TRBJ2-7, with TRBD1 as a possible D gene (5 bases). The length of the CDR3 is 14 residues. Trimming stripped 1 base from V and 3 bases from J, with 10 bases between. The germline CDR1 and CDR2 sequences are MGHDK and SYGVNS. The CDR3 DNA sequence: TGTGCCAGCAGTGAATCCAGGGCTGGCTACGAGCAGTACTTC. Protein product: CASSESRAGYEQYF.

This clonotype was recorded at least ten times. This chain joins TRBV20-1 and TRBJ1-1; D uncertain. CDR3 size: 11 residues. Trimming removed 0 bases at V and 5 bases at J, with 4 bases between. CDR1 is DFQATT and CDR2 is SNEGSKA in the germline V gene (reference sequence). The CDR3: CSARDQTEAFF. Written as DNA, the CDR3 is TGCAGTGCTAGAGATCAAACTGAAGCTTTCTTT.

This clonotype was recorded many times. This chain uses TRBV28 with TRBJ2-7, with a tentative D call TRBD1 (6 bases). From germline, CDR1 is MDHEN and CDR2 SYDVKM. Trimming removed 6 bases at V and 0 bases at J, with 15 bases between. The CDR3 sequence is 15 residues long. CDR3 DNA: TGTGCCAGCAGAGAAACACAGGGCCTCTCCTACGAGCAGTACTTC. Translation gives CASRETQGLSYEQYF.

This clonotype was seen many times. The chain is built from TRBV3-1 and TRBJ1-1; TRBD1 is a possible D gene (6 bases). Germline loops: CDR1 LGHDT, CDR2 YNNKEL (reference sequence). The CDR3 has 14 residues. V lost 6 bases and J lost 1, with 12 bases in between. The CDR3: CASSRQAQNTEAFF. The DNA for the CDR3 is TGTGCCAGCAGTCGACAGGCACAGAACACTGAAGCTTTCTTT. Based on the CDR3 plus reference TRBV3-1 and TRBJ1-1, the full variable domain is DTAVSQTPKYLVTQMGNDKSIKCEQNLGHDTMYWYKQDSKKFLKIMFSYNNKELIINETVPNRFSPKSPDKAHLNLHINSLELGDSAVYFCASSRQAQNTEAFFGQGTRLTVV.

This clonotype was counted many times. The chain links TRBV6-5 to TRBJ1-1; D not resolved. CDR3 length: 13 amino acids. The germline gives CDR1 MNHEY, CDR2 SVGAGI. Trimming cost V 4 bases and J 2 bases, with 8 bases left between them. Written as DNA, the CDR3 is TGTGCCAGCAGTTCAGAACTCAACACTGAAGCTTTCTTT. This translates into CASSSELNTEAFF.

This clonotype was counted at least ten times. V and J are TRBV20-1 and TRBJ1-2; 7 bases line up with TRBD1. J was trimmed by 3 bases and V by 5 bases; bases with no gene match: 6. Germline CDR1 DFQATT, CDR2 SNEGSKA (reference sequence). The CDR3 has 13 amino acids. CDR3 sequence (DNA): TGCAGTGCTCCCTCAGGGGGGGACTATGGCTACACCTTC. This codes for CSAPSGGDYGYTF.

Ten or more counts support this clonotype. This chain links TRBV18 with TRBJ2-7; weak D call: TRBD2 (6 bases). The CDR3 has 14 amino acids. From germline, CDR1 is KGHSH and CDR2 LQKENI. Trimming took 4 bases from V and 2 from J, leaving 12 bases between them. CDR3 nucleotide sequence: TGTGCCAGCTCACGGTCTAGCGAGGCCTACGAGCAGTACTTC. Translated: CASSRSSEAYEQYF.

This clonotype is medium-sized. This chain links TRBV5-1 with TRBJ2-7; tentative D call: TRBD1 (6 bases). CDR1 is SGHRS, CDR2 YFSETQ, per germline. V shed 0 bases and J shed 10 bases, with 14 bases lying between them. The CDR3 has 13 amino acids. Written as DNA, the CDR3 is TGCGCCAGCAGCTTGGACAGGGCCCCGTCCCAGTACTTC. It is translated as CASSLDRAPSQYF.

This clonotype was counted a few times. The chain combines TRBV27 with TRBJ1-6; no clear D. CDR3 length: 13 amino acids. The ends were cut back, 7 bases at V and 10 bases at J, with 14 bases in the middle. Germline V lookup: CDR1 MNHEY, CDR2 SMNVEV (reference sequence). The CDR3 DNA sequence: TGTGCCAGCACGGCAACCTTAAAATCACCCCTCCACTTT. This gives the protein CASTATLKSPLHF.

The table lists this clonotype with many counts. The rearrangement joins TRBV4-1 to TRBJ1-1, with TRBD1 matching 9 bases. CDR1 MGHRA and CDR2 YSYEKL come from the germline V gene. The CDR3 is 18 amino acids. The V segment lost 0 bases and the J segment 1 base; nucleotides outside the gene matches: 9. The CDR3 nucleotides read TGCGCCAGCAGCCAAGATCTCGGACAGGGGAAGGGGAACACTGAAGCTTTCTTT. The encoded protein is CASSQDLGQGKGNTEAFF.